The subject of this entry is one T cell receptor (beta chain). The length of the CDR3 is 13 residues. With 5 bases removed from V and 5 bases from J, the gap between germline ends came to 12 bases. The V gene's germline CDR1 is SNHLY and CDR2 FYNNEI. These data belong to a study of blood T cell repertoires in COVID-19. Generated by immunoSEQ multiplex PCR, the TCRdb table keeps only in-frame clones and is missing some. In the table there are some 320,000 clones, less than 85% of which are singletons. V gene TRBV2 combines with J gene TRBJ2-5, with D perhaps TRBD2 (6 bases). The sample was PBMCs or T cells enriched from blood (not recorded which). This clonotype was sampled from a woman aged 25 to 45 who had been exposed to COVID-19. The CDR3 sequence: CASSMEGRETQYF. CDR3 DNA sequence: TGTGCCAGCAGTATGGAGGGCCGGGAGACCCAGTACTTC.